The next 5 T cell receptor beta chains were all read from a single sample in a study of CD8 T cells in Susac syndrome (dated by TCRdb to between 2018 and 2021). The library came from the immunoSEQ multiplex PCR assay. RNA was extracted using the RNeasy kit, and roughly 0.5 to 1 microgram was reverse transcribed with random hexamers. In-frame beta chains were kept once TCRdb had trimmed the public reads at Q25 with fastp and called clones with MiXCR. Every entry covers one CDR3 protein and lists the most common genes and DNA from its rows. Recorded for this sample are over 200,000 distinct CDR3 sequences; about 95% of them occurred a single time. Of the sample, 0.07% to 0.095% is held by the ten largest clones. Sequenced material: CD4+ T cells from PBMCs. All receptors derive from a human donor with multiple sclerosis.

V and J are TRBV20-1 and TRBJ1-2, with unresolved D. Deletions cut 3 bases from V and 7 bases from J, with 15 bases between. There are 13 residues in the CDR3. Germline V CDR1 and CDR2: DFQATT, SNEGSKA (reference sequence). CDR3 nucleotide sequence: TGCAGTGCTAGGGACCCCCCAGGATCTGGCTACACCTTC. It codes for CSARDPPGSGYTF.

The V gene is TRBV2, the J gene TRBJ1-1; TRBD1 aligns across 8 bases. This CDR3 has 15 amino acids. The V gene end was trimmed by 2 bases and the J gene end by 5 bases; junction bases not matched to a gene: 7. Per germline, CDR1 SNHLY and CDR2 FYNNEI. Written as DNA, the CDR3 is TGTGCCAGCAGTGAATGGCAGGGGGCAAGGACTGAAGCTTTCTTT. It yields the protein CASSEWQGARTEAFF.

The V gene is TRBV30, the J gene TRBJ1-6; no firm D call. CDR1 is GTSNPN and CDR2 is SVGIG in the germline V gene (reference sequence). V lost 3 bases, J lost 8 bases, and 11 bases lay in between. The CDR3 is 13 amino acids. CDR3 sequence reads: CAWRMTNDSPLHF. CDR3 bases: TGTGCCTGGAGGATGACCAACGATTCACCCCTCCACTTT.

This clonotype has a single count. The chain is built from TRBV29-1 and TRBJ2-3; no clear D. Per the germline V gene, CDR1 is SQVTM and CDR2 is ANQGSEA. The CDR3 is made up of 12 amino acids. The ends were cut back, 6 bases at V and 1 base at J, with 8 bases in the middle. CDR3: CSVRVGTDTQYF. CDR3 bases: TGCAGCGTAAGGGTAGGCACAGATACGCAGTATTTT.

The CDR3 spells CASRATGTVYEQYF. CDR3 coding DNA: TGTGCCAGCAGAGCGACCGGGACAGTATACGAGCAGTACTTC. V and J are TRBV7-3 and TRBJ2-7, with 7 bases identical to TRBD1. V shed 6 bases, J shed 4 bases, and the junction held 9 bases outside the gene matches. The CDR3 spans 14 residues. Germline V gives CDR1 SGHTA, CDR2 FQGTGA.